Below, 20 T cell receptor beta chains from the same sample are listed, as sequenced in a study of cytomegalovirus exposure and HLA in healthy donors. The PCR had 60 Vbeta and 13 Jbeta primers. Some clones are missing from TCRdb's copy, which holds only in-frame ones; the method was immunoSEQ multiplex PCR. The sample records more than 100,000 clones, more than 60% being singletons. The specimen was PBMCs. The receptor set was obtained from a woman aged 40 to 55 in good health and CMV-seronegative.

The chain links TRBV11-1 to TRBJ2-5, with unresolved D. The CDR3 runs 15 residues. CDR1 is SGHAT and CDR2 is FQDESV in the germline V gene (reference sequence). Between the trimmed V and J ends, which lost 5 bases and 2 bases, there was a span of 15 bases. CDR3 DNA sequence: TGTGCCAGCAGCCCATCTCAGACTCAGCAAGAGACCCAGTACTTC. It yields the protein CASSPSQTQQETQYF.

The CDR3 coding sequence is TGTGCCAGCGCCGAATTGGGACAGGGTAATGAAAAACTGTTTTTT. This gives the protein CASAELGQGNEKLFF. The chain employs TRBV2 and TRBJ1-4; 9 positions agree with TRBD1. The CDR3 has 15 amino acids. V was clipped by 8 bases and J by 4 bases; unmatched bases: 8. Germline V gene sequence: CDR1 SNHLY, CDR2 FYNNEI.

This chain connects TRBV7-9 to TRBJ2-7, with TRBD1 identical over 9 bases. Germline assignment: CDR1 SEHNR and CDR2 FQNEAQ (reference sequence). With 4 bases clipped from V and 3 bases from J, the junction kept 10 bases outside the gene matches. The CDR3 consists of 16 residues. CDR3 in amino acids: CASSSPNGTGNYEQYF. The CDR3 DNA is TGTGCCAGCAGCTCGCCAAACGGGACAGGGAACTACGAGCAGTACTTC.

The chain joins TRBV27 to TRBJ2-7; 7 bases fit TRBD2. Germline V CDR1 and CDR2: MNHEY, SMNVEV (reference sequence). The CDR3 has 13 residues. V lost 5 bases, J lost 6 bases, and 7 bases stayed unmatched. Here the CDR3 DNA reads TGTGCCAGCAGTCCCCGGGGAGGGGTCGAGCAGTACTTC. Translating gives CASSPRGGVEQYF.

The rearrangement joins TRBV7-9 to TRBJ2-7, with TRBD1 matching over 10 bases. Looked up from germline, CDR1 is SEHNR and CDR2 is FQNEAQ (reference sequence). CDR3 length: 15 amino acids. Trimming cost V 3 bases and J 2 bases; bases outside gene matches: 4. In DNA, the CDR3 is TGTGCCAGCAGCTTCCGGGACAGGGGCACCTACGAGCAGTACTTC. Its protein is CASSFRDRGTYEQYF. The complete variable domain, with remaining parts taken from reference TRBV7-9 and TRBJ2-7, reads DTGVSQNPRHKITKRGQNVTFRCDPISEHNRLYWYRQTLGQGPEFLTYFQNEAQLEKSRLLSDRFSAERPKGSFSTLEIQRTEQGDSAMYLCASSFRDRGTYEQYFGPGTRLTVT.

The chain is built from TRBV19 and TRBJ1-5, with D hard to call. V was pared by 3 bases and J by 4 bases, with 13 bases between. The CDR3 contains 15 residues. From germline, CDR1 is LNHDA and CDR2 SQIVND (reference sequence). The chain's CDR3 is CASSMTREGNQPQHF. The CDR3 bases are TGTGCCAGTAGTATGACAAGGGAGGGAAATCAGCCCCAGCATTTT.

The CDR3 protein is CASSYSSTGRTEAFF. CDR3 DNA sequence: TGTGCCAGCAGTTACTCCTCGACAGGGAGGACTGAAGCTTTCTTT. The chain employs TRBV6-5 and TRBJ1-1; the match to TRBD1 covers 7 bases. With V trimmed by 0 bases and J by 5 bases, 6 bases remained unmatched. Germline assignment: CDR1 MNHEY and CDR2 SVGAGI. The CDR3 is 15 residues long.

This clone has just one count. CDR3 coding DNA: TGTGCCAGCCTACTCGCGCGACTAGCGGACAATGAGCAGTTCTTC. Translated: CASLLARLADNEQFF. This rearrangement joins TRBV19 to TRBJ2-1; 9 bases map to TRBD2. This CDR3 contains 15 residues. V was pared by 9 bases and J by 5 bases, with 11 bases of the junction left unmatched. The V gene's germline CDR1 is LNHDA and CDR2 SQIVND (reference sequence).

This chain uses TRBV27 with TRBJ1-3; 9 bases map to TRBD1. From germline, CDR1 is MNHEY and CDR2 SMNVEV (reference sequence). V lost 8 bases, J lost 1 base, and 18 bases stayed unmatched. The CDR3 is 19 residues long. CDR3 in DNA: TGTGCCAGCGAAAACAGGGGGCAGGAGACTGGGGATTCTGGAAACACCATATATTTT. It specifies CASENRGQETGDSGNTIYF.

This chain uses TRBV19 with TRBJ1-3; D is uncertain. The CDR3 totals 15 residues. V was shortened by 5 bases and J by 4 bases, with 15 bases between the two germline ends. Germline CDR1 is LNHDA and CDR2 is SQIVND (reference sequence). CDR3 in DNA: TGTGCCAGTAGTTTCCCGACGACGGGGGGAAACACCATATATTTT. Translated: CASSFPTTGGNTIYF.

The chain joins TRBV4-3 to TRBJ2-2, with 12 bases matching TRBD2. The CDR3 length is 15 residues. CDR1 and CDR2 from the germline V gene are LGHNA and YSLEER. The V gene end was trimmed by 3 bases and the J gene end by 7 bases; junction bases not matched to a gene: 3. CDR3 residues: CASSQLLAGGGELFF. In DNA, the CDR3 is TGCGCCAGCAGCCAGCTACTAGCGGGGGGCGGGGAGCTGTTTTTT.

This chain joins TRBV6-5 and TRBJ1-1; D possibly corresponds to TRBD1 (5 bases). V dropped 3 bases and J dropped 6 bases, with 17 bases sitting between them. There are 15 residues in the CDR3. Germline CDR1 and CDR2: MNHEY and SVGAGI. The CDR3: CASSYVYQGWAEAFF. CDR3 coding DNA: TGTGCCAGCAGTTATGTTTACCAGGGATGGGCTGAAGCTTTCTTT.

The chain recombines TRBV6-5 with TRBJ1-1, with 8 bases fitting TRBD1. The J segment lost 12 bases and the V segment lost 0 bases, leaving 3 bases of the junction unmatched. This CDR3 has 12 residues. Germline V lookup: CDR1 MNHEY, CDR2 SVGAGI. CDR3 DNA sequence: TGTGCCAGCAGTTACTCGACAGGGGCAACTTTCTTT. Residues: CASSYSTGATFF.

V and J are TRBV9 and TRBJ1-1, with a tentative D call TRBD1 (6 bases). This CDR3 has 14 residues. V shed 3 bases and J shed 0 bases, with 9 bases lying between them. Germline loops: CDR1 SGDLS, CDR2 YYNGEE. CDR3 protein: CASSGGRLNTEAFF. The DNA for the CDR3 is TGTGCCAGCAGCGGGGGGCGCTTGAACACTGAAGCTTTCTTT.

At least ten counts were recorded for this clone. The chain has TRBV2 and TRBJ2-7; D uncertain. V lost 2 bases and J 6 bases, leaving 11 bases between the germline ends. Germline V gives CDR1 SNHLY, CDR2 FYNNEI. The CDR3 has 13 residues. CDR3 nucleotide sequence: TGTGCCAGCAGTGAAAGAGTAGCTTCCGAGCAGTACTTC. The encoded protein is CASSERVASEQYF.

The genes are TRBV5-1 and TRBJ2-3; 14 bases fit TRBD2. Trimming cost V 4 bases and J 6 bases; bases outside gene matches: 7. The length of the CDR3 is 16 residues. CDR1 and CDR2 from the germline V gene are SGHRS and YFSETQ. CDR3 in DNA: TGCGCCAGCAGCGAGGGACTAGCGGGGGCGTTGGATACGCAGTATTTT. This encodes CASSEGLAGALDTQYF.

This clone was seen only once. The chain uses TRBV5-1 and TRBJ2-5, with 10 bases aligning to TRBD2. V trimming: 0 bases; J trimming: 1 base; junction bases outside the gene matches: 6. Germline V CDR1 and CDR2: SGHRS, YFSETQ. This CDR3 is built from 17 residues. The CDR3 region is CASSLGVAGGRQETQYF. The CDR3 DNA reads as TGCGCCAGCAGCTTGGGGGTAGCGGGAGGACGCCAAGAGACCCAGTACTTC.

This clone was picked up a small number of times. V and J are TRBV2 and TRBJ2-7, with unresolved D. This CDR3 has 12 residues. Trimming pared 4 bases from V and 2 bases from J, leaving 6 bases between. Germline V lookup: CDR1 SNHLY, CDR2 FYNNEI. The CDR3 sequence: CASSALAYEQYF. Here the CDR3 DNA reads TGTGCCAGCAGTGCTCTCGCCTACGAGCAGTACTTC.

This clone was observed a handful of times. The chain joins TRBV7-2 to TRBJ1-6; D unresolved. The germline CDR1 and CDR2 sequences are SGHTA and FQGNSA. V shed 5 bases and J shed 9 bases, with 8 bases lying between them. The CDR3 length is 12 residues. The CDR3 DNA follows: TGTGCCAGCAGCCAAGAGGGTTCACCCCTCCACTTT. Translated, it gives CASSQEGSPLHF.

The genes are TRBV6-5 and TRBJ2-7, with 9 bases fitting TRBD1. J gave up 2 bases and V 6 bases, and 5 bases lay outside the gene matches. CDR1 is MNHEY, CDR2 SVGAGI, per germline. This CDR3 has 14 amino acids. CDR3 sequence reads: CASSRDRVAYEQYF. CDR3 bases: TGTGCCAGCAGCCGGGACAGGGTTGCCTACGAGCAGTACTTC.